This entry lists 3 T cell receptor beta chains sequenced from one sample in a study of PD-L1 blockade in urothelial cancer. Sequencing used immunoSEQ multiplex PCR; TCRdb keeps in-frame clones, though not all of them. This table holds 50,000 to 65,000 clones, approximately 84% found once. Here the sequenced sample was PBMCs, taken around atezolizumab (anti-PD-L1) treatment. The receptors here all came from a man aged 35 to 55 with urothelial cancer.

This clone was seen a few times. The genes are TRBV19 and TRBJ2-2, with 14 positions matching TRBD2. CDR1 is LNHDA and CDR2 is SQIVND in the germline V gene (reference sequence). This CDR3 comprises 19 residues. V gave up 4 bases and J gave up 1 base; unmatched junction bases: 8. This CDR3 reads CASSTPGLAGVRNTGELFF. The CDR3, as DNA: TGTGCCAGTAGTACACCGGGACTAGCGGGAGTCCGGAACACCGGGGAGCTGTTTTTT.

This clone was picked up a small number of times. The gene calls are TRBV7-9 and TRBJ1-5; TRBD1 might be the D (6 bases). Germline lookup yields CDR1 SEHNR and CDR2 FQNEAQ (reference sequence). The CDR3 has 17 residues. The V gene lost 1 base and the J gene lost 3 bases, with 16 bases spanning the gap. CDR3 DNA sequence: TGTGCCAGCAGCTTAGACTGGGGCGGGGGCTCCAATCAGCCCCAGCATTTT. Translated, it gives CASSLDWGGGSNQPQHF.

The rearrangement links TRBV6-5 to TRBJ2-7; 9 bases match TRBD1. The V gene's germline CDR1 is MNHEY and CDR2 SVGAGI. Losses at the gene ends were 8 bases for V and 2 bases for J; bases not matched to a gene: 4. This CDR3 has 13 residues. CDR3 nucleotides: TGTGCCAGCCGAGGGACAGGGACCTACGAGCAGTACTTC. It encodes CASRGTGTYEQYF.